One sample yielded the 28 T cell receptor beta chains listed below, sequenced in a study of a mutant IDH1 vaccine in newly diagnosed glioma. Their antigen targets remain unknown. Specified time point: week 23, last vaccination. A single vaccine dose contained 300 ug of mutant IDH1 20-mer peptide, and topical imiquimod was used with it. The repertoire was sequenced with immunoSEQ multiplex PCR; TCRdb's copy has only in-frame clones and lacks some. The sample records about 82,000 clones, 70% to 90% being singletons. Sequenced here: PBMCs, sampled from a glioma patient whose treatment included an IDH1 peptide vaccine. These receptors came from a man aged 25 to 40 with glioma. Some clones in this sample may be carry-over from other donors' samples.

This clone has just one count. J is TRBJ2-5 and V is TRBV10-2, with 7 nucleotides matching TRBD2. Germline-derived CDR1 and CDR2 are WSHSY and SAAADI. The CDR3 consists of 14 residues. V shed 5 bases and J 5 bases; nucleotides not matched to a gene: 8. Here the CDR3 reads CASSRLVGGETQYF. CDR3 coding DNA: TGCGCCAGCAGTAGACTAGTGGGGGGGGAGACCCAGTACTTC.

This clone was observed once. The J gene is TRBJ1-6, the V gene TRBV28; D is perhaps TRBD1 (5 bases). The ends were cut back, 6 bases at V and 7 bases at J, with 13 bases in the middle. Germline CDR1 and CDR2: MDHEN and SYDVKM. The CDR3 consists of 14 residues. CDR3 DNA: TGTGCCAGCAGCGCCGGCAGGGCCAATTCACCCCTCCACTTT. Translated, it gives CASSAGRANSPLHF.

V is TRBV4-1 and J is TRBJ1-1; D uncertain. Looked up from germline, CDR1 is MGHRA and CDR2 is YSYEKL. The V and J ends lost 0 bases and 3 bases respectively, with 8 bases between them. The CDR3 is 14 amino acids. Here the CDR3 reads CASSQDSRDTEAFF. Here the CDR3 DNA reads TGCGCCAGCAGCCAAGATTCCCGGGACACTGAAGCTTTCTTT.

The chain uses TRBV6-6 and TRBJ1-1, with D uncertain. The length of the CDR3 is 12 residues. Trimming took 8 bases from V and 1 from J, leaving 8 bases between them. Germline V gene lookup returns CDR1 MNHNY and CDR2 SVGAGI (reference sequence). CDR3 sequence (DNA): TGTGCCAGCTACCACCCGAACACTGAAGCTTTCTTT. It translates to CASYHPNTEAFF.

V gene TRBV30 combines with J gene TRBJ1-5; 7 bases are a match to TRBD1. Trimming removed 2 bases from V and 1 base from J; junction bases left unmatched: 2. The CDR3 runs to 14 residues. CDR1 GTSNPN and CDR2 SVGIG come from the germline V gene (reference sequence). The CDR3 loop is CAWSSDRSNQPQHF. CDR3 DNA: TGTGCCTGGAGTTCGGACAGGAGCAATCAGCCCCAGCATTTT.

V gene TRBV7-2 combines with J gene TRBJ1-4, with TRBD1 identical over 7 bases. Germline V gene lookup returns CDR1 SGHTA and CDR2 FQGNSA. The CDR3 loop spans 14 amino acids. V gave up 3 bases and J gave up 7 bases; unmatched junction bases: 5. The CDR3 coding sequence is TGTGCCAGCAGCTTGCGACAGGGTGGTGAAAAACTGTTTTTT. As protein: CASSLRQGGEKLFF.

This clone was seen once. The chain has TRBV13 and TRBJ1-2; unclear D gene. Per the germline V gene, CDR1 is PRHDT and CDR2 is FYEKMQ (reference sequence). V was shortened by 4 bases and J by 3 bases, with 12 bases between the two germline ends. The CDR3 sequence is 14 residues long. The CDR3 DNA reads as TGTGCCAGCAGCTCCCGCCTTTTACACTATGGCTACACCTTC. Its protein product is CASSSRLLHYGYTF.

The chain joins TRBV7-2 to TRBJ1-3; D uncertain. CDR3 length: 15 amino acids. V lost 5 bases to trimming and J lost 3 bases, with 14 bases between them. Germline V gene sequence: CDR1 SGHTA, CDR2 FQGNSA. The CDR3 DNA follows: TGTGCCAGCAGCCCCCAGACCTATGGTGGAAACACCATATATTTT. It codes for CASSPQTYGGNTIYF.

The V and J genes are TRBV28 and TRBJ1-1; D possibly corresponds to TRBD1 (5 bases). CDR3 length equals 14 residues. The V end lost 5 bases, the J end lost 1 base, and 11 bases lay between the germline ends. The germline gives CDR1 MDHEN, CDR2 SYDVKM. The CDR3 DNA follows: TGTGCCAGCAGTCCCCACAGGCGGAACACTGAAGCTTTCTTT. Encoded protein: CASSPHRRNTEAFF.

The V call is TRBV5-1, the J call TRBJ2-5; 8 nucleotides agree with TRBD2. The V gene end was trimmed by 1 base and the J gene end by 1 base; junction bases not matched to a gene: 6. The CDR3 extends over 16 amino acids. Per the germline V gene, CDR1 is SGHRS and CDR2 is YFSETQ. The CDR3 spells CASSLLGAGGQETQYF. In nucleotides, the CDR3 is TGCGCCAGCAGCTTGCTGGGTGCGGGGGGCCAAGAGACCCAGTACTTC.

The genes are TRBV5-1 and TRBJ1-6; tentative D call: TRBD1 (6 bases). The CDR3 has 14 residues. V lost 4 bases to trimming and J lost 7 bases, with 12 bases between them. Germline V gene data show CDR1 as SGHRS and CDR2 as YFSETQ. Written as DNA, the CDR3 is TGCGCCAGCAGCATTGGACAGAGGAATTCACCCCTCCACTTT. Translation gives CASSIGQRNSPLHF.

The V gene is TRBV5-1, the J gene TRBJ2-3, with 11 bases aligning to TRBD2. The CDR3 spans 15 residues. V lost 2 bases and J lost 3; bases outside the gene matches: 2. In germline, CDR1 is SGHRS, CDR2 YFSETQ. The CDR3 sequence is CASSFSGGATDTQYF. In DNA, the CDR3 is TGCGCCAGCAGCTTTAGCGGGGGGGCGACAGATACGCAGTATTTT. Filled out from reference TRBV5-1 and TRBJ2-3, the complete variable domain reads KAGVTQTPRYLIKTRGQQVTLSCSPISGHRSVSWYQQTPGQGLQFLFEYFSETQRNKGNFPGRFSGRQFSNSRSEMNVSTLELGDSALYLCASSFSGGATDTQYFGPGTRLTVL.

The chain combines TRBV29-1 with TRBJ2-1; D may be TRBD2 (5 bases). Trimming took off 5 bases at V and 0 bases at J, with 8 bases between the two ends. The germline V gene has CDR1 SQVTM and CDR2 ANQGSEA. The CDR3 loop spans 13 amino acids. The CDR3: CSVLTTSYNEQFF. CDR3 DNA sequence: TGCAGCGTTTTGACTACCTCCTACAATGAGCAGTTCTTC.

The chain is built from TRBV9 and TRBJ1-3, with 7 nucleotides matching TRBD1. The length of the CDR3 is 16 residues. Germline V gene data show CDR1 as SGDLS and CDR2 as YYNGEE. After removal of 4 bases from V and 0 bases from J, the junction contained 7 bases not matched to a gene. Here the CDR3 DNA reads TGTGCCAGCAGCCCTGGAGACAGGGTCTCTGGAAACACCATATATTTT. Residues: CASSPGDRVSGNTIYF.

The chain is built from TRBV7-2 and TRBJ2-7, with TRBD1 as a possible D gene (7 bases). V was trimmed by 1 base and J by 2 bases, leaving 12 bases between them. The germline V gene encodes CDR1 SGHTA and CDR2 FQGNSA. The CDR3 is 15 residues long. The CDR3 sequence: CASSLVQGGAYEQYF. The CDR3 DNA reads as TGTGCCAGCAGCTTAGTCCAGGGGGGAGCCTACGAGCAGTACTTC.

V and J are TRBV28 and TRBJ2-1; TRBD2 matches at 9 bases. V shed 4 bases, J shed 3 bases, and the junction held 7 bases outside the gene matches. The CDR3 spans 16 residues. The germline CDR1 and CDR2 sequences are MDHEN and SYDVKM. CDR3 sequence reads: CASSSRGGLGYNEQFF. The DNA of the CDR3 is TGTGCCAGCAGTTCGCGGGGGGGGCTTGGCTACAATGAGCAGTTCTTC.

This sequence joins TRBV5-1 and TRBJ2-7; tentatively, D is TRBD2 (5 bases). Germline assignment: CDR1 SGHRS and CDR2 YFSETQ. Between the trimmed V and J ends, which lost 4 bases and 3 bases, there was a span of 20 bases. This CDR3 has 16 residues. CDR3 residues: CASSLGSTAANYEQYF. CDR3 nucleotide sequence: TGCGCCAGCAGCCTGGGGAGCACAGCAGCCAACTACGAGCAGTACTTC.

This clone is categorized as medium-sized. This chain links TRBV27 with TRBJ2-1; TRBD1 might be the D (5 bases). Germline-derived CDR1 and CDR2 are MNHEY and SMNVEV (reference sequence). V lost 0 bases, J lost 4 bases, and 10 bases lay in between. The CDR3 runs 15 residues. The CDR3 coding sequence is TGTGCCAGCAGTTTATCGGGGCCTACGTACAATGAGCAGTTCTTC. Translating it yields CASSLSGPTYNEQFF.

This chain connects TRBV2 to TRBJ2-7; D possibly corresponds to TRBD1 (6 bases). The CDR3 has 16 residues. CDR1 SNHLY and CDR2 FYNNEI come from the germline V gene. The V end lost 5 bases, the J end lost 2 bases, and 19 bases lay between the germline ends. The CDR3 coding sequence is TGTGCCAGCAGTCCCCCTAGGGCAGAGGGGGCCTACGAGCAGTACTTC. Protein sequence: CASSPPRAEGAYEQYF.

Worth noting for this clone: This CDR3 is also generated by other DNA sequences in the sample. The V and J genes are TRBV29-1 and TRBJ2-2; a possible D gene is TRBD1 (6 bases). V gave up 7 bases and J gave up 4 bases, with 13 bases separating them. Germline CDR1 and CDR2: SQVTM and ANQGSEA. The CDR3 sequence is 13 residues long. CDR3 protein: CSGGGMGTGELFF. The CDR3 DNA sequence: TGCAGCGGTGGGGGCATGGGCACCGGGGAGCTGTTTTTT.

The chain uses TRBV29-1 and TRBJ2-1, with D unclear. CDR3 length: 13 amino acids. Trimming stripped 0 bases from V and 5 bases from J, with 8 bases between. Per germline, CDR1 SQVTM and CDR2 ANQGSEA. This CDR3 is CSVEDGIHNEQFF. In nucleotides, the CDR3 is TGCAGCGTTGAAGACGGAATCCACAATGAGCAGTTCTTC.

This clone has more than one count but fewer than ten. The chain has TRBV5-1 and TRBJ1-1, with 7 bases aligning to TRBD1. Unmatched junction bases numbered 4, after V lost 4 bases and J lost 4 bases. CDR1 is SGHRS and CDR2 is YFSETQ in the germline V gene. The CDR3 consists of 13 residues. This CDR3 is CASSLTGPTEAFF. The CDR3 DNA reads TGCGCCAGCAGCCTGACAGGGCCCACTGAAGCTTTCTTT.

V is TRBV7-9 and J is TRBJ2-7; 11 nucleotides align to TRBD2. Germline loops: CDR1 SEHNR, CDR2 FQNEAQ (reference sequence). J lost 5 bases, V lost 0 bases, and 12 bases had no gene match. The CDR3 spans 18 residues. The CDR3 protein is CASSLALIAGGPRNEQYF. The CDR3 region has the DNA TGTGCCAGCAGCTTAGCGCTCATAGCGGGAGGGCCTAGGAACGAGCAGTACTTC.

This chain links TRBV5-8 with TRBJ2-7; D perhaps matches TRBD1 (5 bases). The germline V and J ends were trimmed by 4 bases and 0 bases, with 11 bases remaining between them. Germline CDR1 and CDR2: SGHTS and YDEGEE. The CDR3 spans 14 residues. CDR3: CASSRQGSSYEQYF. CDR3 coding DNA: TGTGCCAGCAGCCGGCAGGGTAGCTCCTACGAGCAGTACTTC.

The chain recombines TRBV4-3 with TRBJ2-1; 10 bases align to TRBD1. Germline CDR1 LGHNA, CDR2 YSLEER. This CDR3 has 17 residues. J was trimmed by 6 bases and V by 0 bases; bases with no gene match: 8. The CDR3 DNA is TGCGCCAGCAGCCAAGAGCTTCCGGGACAGGGGATCAATGAGCAGTTCTTC. Amino acids: CASSQELPGQGINEQFF.

The V call is TRBV7-7, the J call TRBJ2-5, with 14 bases that match TRBD2. V dropped 5 bases and J dropped 5; count of bases not matched to a gene: 4. Looked up from germline, CDR1 is SSHAT and CDR2 is FNYEAQ (reference sequence). The CDR3 runs 15 residues. The DNA of the CDR3 is TGTGCCAGCAGCCCGGGGACTAGCGGGAGTGAGACCCAGTACTTC. It translates to CASSPGTSGSETQYF.

The chain employs TRBV4-2 and TRBJ2-3; 7 nucleotides line up with TRBD2. This CDR3 has 17 amino acids. V was pared by 0 bases and J by 4 bases, with 10 bases of the junction left unmatched. CDR1 and CDR2 (germline): LGHNA, YNFKEQ. CDR3 DNA: TGTGCCAGCAGCCAAGAAGTTGCGGGAGCGGGGCCAGATACGCAGTATTTT. It is translated as CASSQEVAGAGPDTQYF.

V usage is TRBV27 and J usage is TRBJ2-7; the match to TRBD1 covers 7 bases. The germline CDR1 and CDR2 sequences are MNHEY and SMNVEV (reference sequence). This CDR3 spans 13 amino acids. The J segment lost 5 bases and the V segment lost 6 bases, leaving 7 bases of the junction unmatched. The CDR3 DNA reads TGTGCCAGCAGCCTAACAGGGGCCCACGAGCAGTACTTC. Its protein is CASSLTGAHEQYF.